These 14 T cell receptor beta chains were all obtained from the same sample, sequenced in a study of CD4 T cells in relation to SARS-CoV-2 and coronaviruses. For these receptors, no antigen is known. Unexposed donor CD4+ T cells date from about 2011-2018, before the COVID-19 pandemic. After 10 to 11 days of culture, CD4+ T cells were isolated. The repertoire was sequenced with immunoSEQ multiplex PCR; TCRdb's copy has only in-frame clones and lacks some. The sample has about 21,000 clones, 78% seen once. Sequenced: CD4+ T cells from PBMCs, cultured in vitro. The receptors here all came from a human donor in good health.

The V call is TRBV6-5, the J call TRBJ2-7; D gene uncertain. The CDR3 has 11 amino acids. The V gene's germline CDR1 is MNHEY and CDR2 SVGAGI. Trimming shortened V by 6 bases and J by 4 bases, and 7 bases separated the two germline ends. CDR3 sequence: CASRGRYEQYF. For the CDR3, the DNA is TGTGCCAGCAGGGGCAGGTACGAGCAGTACTTC.

This chain links TRBV3-1 (or the pseudogene TRBV3-2) with TRBJ1-2; 7 bases agree with TRBD1. The V segment lost 1 base and the J segment 7 bases; nucleotides outside the gene matches: 12. This CDR3 comprises 16 residues. Germline CDR1 and CDR2: LGHDT and YNNKEL (reference sequence). This CDR3 reads CASSQGGDSNSGGYTF. CDR3 nucleotides: TGTGCCAGCAGCCAAGGTGGGGACAGCAACTCAGGTGGCTACACCTTC.

This sequence joins TRBV14 and TRBJ2-1; D remains ambiguous. This CDR3 has 14 amino acids. V gave up 1 base and J gave up 8 bases, with 12 bases separating them. Germline V gives CDR1 SGHDN, CDR2 FVKESK. The CDR3 here is CASSQGYSGYEQFF. The CDR3 DNA is TGTGCCAGCAGCCAAGGGTACTCGGGCTATGAGCAGTTCTTC.

The chain combines TRBV3-1 (or the pseudogene TRBV3-2) with TRBJ2-3; 8 positions agree with TRBD1. The CDR3 spans 16 residues. The germline V gene has CDR1 LGHDT and CDR2 YNNKEL (reference sequence). After removal of 4 bases from V and 6 bases from J, the junction contained 12 bases not matched to a gene. CDR3 in amino acids: CASSLSRDRFSDTQYF. The CDR3 DNA reads TGTGCCAGCAGCCTAAGCCGGGACAGGTTCTCTGATACGCAGTATTTT.

The V and J genes are TRBV15 and TRBJ1-1; 8 nucleotides align to TRBD1. V shed 1 base, J shed 5 bases, and the junction held 3 bases outside the gene matches. The CDR3 length is 14 residues. Per the germline V gene, CDR1 is LNHNV and CDR2 is YYDKDF (reference sequence). CDR3 in amino acids: CATSRGQGITEAFF. In nucleotides, the CDR3 is TGTGCCACCAGCAGAGGACAGGGGATTACTGAAGCTTTCTTT.

This clone was recorded only once. The conserved phenylalanine or tryptophan is not found at the CDR3 terminus, so this likely reflects a read error. No DNA is shown, since the ends of the CDR3 on it are uncertain; the CDR3 is the one TCRdb lists. The rearrangement uses TRBV21-1 and TRBJ1-4. TRBV21-1 is a recognized pseudogene. A total of 10 residues make up the CDR3, ends included. The CDR3 is CASSKMGMRS.

The chain links TRBV18 to TRBJ2-3; D is unresolved. Germline V gene lookup returns CDR1 KGHSH and CDR2 LQKENI. The length of the CDR3 is 12 residues. V lost 3 bases to trimming and J lost 6 bases, with 7 bases between them. The CDR3 loop reads CASSPSPDTQYF. CDR3 sequence (DNA): TGTGCCAGCTCACCCTCGCCGGATACGCAGTATTTT.

Here the CDR3 reads CASRSGGDTQYF. CDR3 DNA: TGTGCCAGCAGATCCGGAGGAGATACGCAGTATTTT. The chain recombines TRBV2 with TRBJ2-3; TRBD2 is a possible D gene (5 bases). This CDR3 spans 12 amino acids. CDR1 and CDR2 from the germline V gene are SNHLY and FYNNEI. Deletions cut 6 bases from V and 5 bases from J, with 9 bases between.

The chain is built from TRBV7-9 and TRBJ1-1, with D hard to call. The V end lost 3 bases, the J end lost 4 bases, and 3 bases lay between the germline ends. The CDR3 has 11 amino acids. In germline, CDR1 is SEHNR, CDR2 FQNEAQ (reference sequence). CDR3 sequence reads: CASSLGTEAFF. The CDR3 DNA reads TGTGCCAGCAGCTTGGGCACTGAAGCTTTCTTT.

The gene calls are TRBV6-5 and TRBJ2-7; 9 bases map to TRBD2. CDR1 MNHEY and CDR2 SVGAGI come from the germline V gene. V lost 7 bases, J lost 1 base, and 8 bases stayed unmatched. CDR3 length: 15 residues. CDR3: CASTSGTGTSYEQYF. In DNA, the CDR3 is TGTGCCAGCACTAGCGGGACGGGGACTTCCTACGAGCAGTACTTC.

This sequence joins TRBV7-8 and TRBJ2-5, with D perhaps TRBD1 or TRBD2 (6 bases each). CDR3 length: 15 amino acids. Looked up from germline, CDR1 is SGHVS and CDR2 is FQNEAQ. The V gene lost 4 bases and the J gene lost 1 base, with 13 bases spanning the gap. This CDR3 reads CASSYRRGSQETQYF. The CDR3 DNA sequence: TGTGCCAGCAGCTACCGGAGGGGGTCCCAAGAGACCCAGTACTTC.

The rearrangement uses TRBV11-2 and TRBJ1-1; D remains ambiguous. V dropped 2 bases and J dropped 1 base, with 5 bases sitting between them. The CDR3 has 13 residues. The germline V gene has CDR1 SGHAT and CDR2 FQNNGV. CDR3 bases: TGTGCCAGCAGCTTAACCCGGAACACTGAAGCTTTCTTT. Protein sequence: CASSLTRNTEAFF.

This sequence joins TRBV11-1 and TRBJ2-3; 8 nucleotides match TRBD2. CDR1 is SGHAT, CDR2 FQDESV, per germline (reference sequence). V shed 7 bases, J shed 3 bases, and the junction held 12 bases outside the gene matches. The CDR3 has 16 amino acids. DNA of the CDR3: TGTGCCAGCACCAGCAACGGGAGGGCGACGACAGATACGCAGTATTTT. Its translation: CASTSNGRATTDTQYF.

The chain combines TRBV18 with TRBJ2-7; TRBD1 is a possible D gene (5 bases). This CDR3 has 14 amino acids. Trimming pared 2 bases from V and 7 bases from J, leaving 15 bases between. Germline lookup yields CDR1 KGHSH and CDR2 LQKENI. The CDR3 spells CASSPNPGMGEQYF. CDR3 nucleotides: TGTGCCAGCTCACCAAATCCAGGGATGGGGGAGCAGTACTTC.